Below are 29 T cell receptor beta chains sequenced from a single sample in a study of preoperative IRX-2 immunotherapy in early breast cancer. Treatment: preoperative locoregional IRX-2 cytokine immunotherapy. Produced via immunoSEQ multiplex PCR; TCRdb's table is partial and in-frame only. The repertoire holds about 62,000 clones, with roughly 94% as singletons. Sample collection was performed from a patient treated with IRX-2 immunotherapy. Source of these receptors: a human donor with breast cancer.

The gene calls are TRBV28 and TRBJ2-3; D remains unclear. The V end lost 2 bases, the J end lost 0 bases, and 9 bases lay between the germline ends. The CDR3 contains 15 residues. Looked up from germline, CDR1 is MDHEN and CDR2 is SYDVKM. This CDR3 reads CASSLRVYSTDTQYF. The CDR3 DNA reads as TGTGCCAGCAGTTTACGGGTCTACAGCACAGATACGCAGTATTTT. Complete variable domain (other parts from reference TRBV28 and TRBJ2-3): DVKVTQSSRYLVKRTGEKVFLECVQDMDHENMFWYRQDPGLGLRLIYFSYDVKMKEKGDIPEGYSVSREKKERFSLILESASTNQTSMYLCASSLRVYSTDTQYFGPGTRLTVL.

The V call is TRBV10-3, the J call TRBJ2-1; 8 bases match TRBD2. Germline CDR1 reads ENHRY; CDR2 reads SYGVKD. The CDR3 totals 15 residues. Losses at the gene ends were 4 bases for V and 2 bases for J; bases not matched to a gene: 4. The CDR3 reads CAISAAGGPYNEQFF. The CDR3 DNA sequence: TGTGCCATCAGTGCTGCGGGGGGTCCCTACAATGAGCAGTTCTTC.

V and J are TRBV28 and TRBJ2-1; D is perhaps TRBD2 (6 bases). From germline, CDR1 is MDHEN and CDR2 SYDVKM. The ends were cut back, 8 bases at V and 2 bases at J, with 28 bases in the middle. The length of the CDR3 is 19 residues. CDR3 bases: TGTGCCAGCTCTCACTCTCCCGGGAGACCCGTGCGCGCCTACAATGAGCAGTTCTTC. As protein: CASSHSPGRPVRAYNEQFF.

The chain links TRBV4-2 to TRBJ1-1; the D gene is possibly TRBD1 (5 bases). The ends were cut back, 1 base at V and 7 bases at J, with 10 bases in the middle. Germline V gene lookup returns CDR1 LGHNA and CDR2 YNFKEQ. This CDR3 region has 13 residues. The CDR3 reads CASSQALGVEAFF. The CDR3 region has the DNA TGTGCCAGCAGCCAAGCGCTAGGGGTTGAAGCTTTCTTT.

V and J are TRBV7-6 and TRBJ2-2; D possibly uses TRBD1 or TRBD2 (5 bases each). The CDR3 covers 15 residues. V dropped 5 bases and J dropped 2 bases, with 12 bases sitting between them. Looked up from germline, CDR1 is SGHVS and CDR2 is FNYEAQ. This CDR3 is CASSERDANTGELFF. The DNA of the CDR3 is TGTGCCAGCAGCGAACGGGACGCTAACACCGGGGAGCTGTTTTTT.

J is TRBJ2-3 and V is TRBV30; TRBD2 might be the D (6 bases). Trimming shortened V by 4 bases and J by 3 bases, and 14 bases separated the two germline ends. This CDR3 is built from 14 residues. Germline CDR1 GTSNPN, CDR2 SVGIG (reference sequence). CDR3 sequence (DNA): TGTGCCTGGATACCATGGGGGGAAACAGATACGCAGTATTTT. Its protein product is CAWIPWGETDTQYF.

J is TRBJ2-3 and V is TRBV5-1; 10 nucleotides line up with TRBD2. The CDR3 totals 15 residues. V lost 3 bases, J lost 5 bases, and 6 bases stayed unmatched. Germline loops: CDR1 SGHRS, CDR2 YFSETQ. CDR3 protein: CASSSTGTSEDTQYF. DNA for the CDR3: TGCGCCAGCAGCTCCACTGGGACTAGCGAAGATACGCAGTATTTT.

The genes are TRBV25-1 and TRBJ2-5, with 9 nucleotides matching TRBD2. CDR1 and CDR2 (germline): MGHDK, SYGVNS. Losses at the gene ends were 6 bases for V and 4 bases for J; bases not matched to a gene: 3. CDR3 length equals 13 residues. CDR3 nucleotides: TGTGCCAGCAGCGCACTAGCGGGAGAGACCCAGTACTTC. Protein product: CASSALAGETQYF.

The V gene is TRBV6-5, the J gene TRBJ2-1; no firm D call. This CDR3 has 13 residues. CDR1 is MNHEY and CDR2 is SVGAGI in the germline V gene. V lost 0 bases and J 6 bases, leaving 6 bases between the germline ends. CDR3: CASSYSGINEQFF. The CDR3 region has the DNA TGTGCCAGCAGTTACTCGGGGATCAATGAGCAGTTCTTC.

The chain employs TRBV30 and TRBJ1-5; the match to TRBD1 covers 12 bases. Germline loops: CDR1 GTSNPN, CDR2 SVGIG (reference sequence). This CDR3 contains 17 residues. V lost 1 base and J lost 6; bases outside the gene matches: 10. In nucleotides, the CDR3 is TGTGCCTGGAGTGGTGGATTAGGGACAGGGGGCGGTCAGCCCCAGCATTTT. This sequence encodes CAWSGGLGTGGGQPQHF.

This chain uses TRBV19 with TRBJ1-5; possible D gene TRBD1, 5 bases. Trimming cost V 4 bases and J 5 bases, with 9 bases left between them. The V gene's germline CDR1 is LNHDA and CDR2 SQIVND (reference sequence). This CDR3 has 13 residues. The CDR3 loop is CASSTVRDQPQHF. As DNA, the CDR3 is TGTGCCAGTAGTACGGTCAGGGATCAGCCCCAGCATTTT.

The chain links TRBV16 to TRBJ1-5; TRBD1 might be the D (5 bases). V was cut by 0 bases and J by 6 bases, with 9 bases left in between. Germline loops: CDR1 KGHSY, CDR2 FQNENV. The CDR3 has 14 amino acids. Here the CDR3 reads CASSQSWDGQPQHF. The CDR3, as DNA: TGTGCCAGCAGCCAATCCTGGGACGGTCAGCCCCAGCATTTT.

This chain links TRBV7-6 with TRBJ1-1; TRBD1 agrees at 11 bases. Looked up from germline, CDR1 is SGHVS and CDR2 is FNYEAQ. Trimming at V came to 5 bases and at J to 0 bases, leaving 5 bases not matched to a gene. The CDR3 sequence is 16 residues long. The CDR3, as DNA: TGTGCCAGCAGCGAGGACAGGGGGCCCATGAACACTGAAGCTTTCTTT. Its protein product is CASSEDRGPMNTEAFF.

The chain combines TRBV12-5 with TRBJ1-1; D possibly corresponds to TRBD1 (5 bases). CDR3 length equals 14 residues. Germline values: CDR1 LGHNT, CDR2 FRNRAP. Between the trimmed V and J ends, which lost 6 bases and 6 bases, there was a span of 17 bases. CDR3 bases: TGTGCTAGTGGCCCCCCCAGGGCCGCAGCTGAAGCTTTCTTT. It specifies CASGPPRAAAEAFF.

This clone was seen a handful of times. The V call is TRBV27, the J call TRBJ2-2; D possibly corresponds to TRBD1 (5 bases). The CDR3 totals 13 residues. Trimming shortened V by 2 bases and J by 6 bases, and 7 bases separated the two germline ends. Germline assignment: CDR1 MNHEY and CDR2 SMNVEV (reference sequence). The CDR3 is CASSLIGAGELFF. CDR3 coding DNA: TGTGCCAGCAGTTTAATAGGGGCCGGGGAGCTGTTTTTT.

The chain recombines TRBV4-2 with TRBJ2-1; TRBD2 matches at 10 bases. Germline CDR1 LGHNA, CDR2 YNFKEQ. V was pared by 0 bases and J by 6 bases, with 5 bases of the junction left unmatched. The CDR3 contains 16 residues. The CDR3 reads CASSQDQLAGTNEQFF. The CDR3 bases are TGTGCCAGCAGCCAAGATCAACTAGCGGGAACCAATGAGCAGTTCTTC.

The chain's CDR3 is CASSIPSGSRDEQFF. The CDR3 nucleotides read TGTGCCAGCAGTATCCCTAGCGGGAGTAGGGATGAGCAGTTCTTC. The V call is TRBV28, the J call TRBJ2-1; 10 bases line up with TRBD2. The CDR3 has 15 amino acids. With 5 bases clipped from V and 8 bases from J, the junction kept 9 bases outside the gene matches. CDR1 is MDHEN and CDR2 is SYDVKM in the germline V gene.

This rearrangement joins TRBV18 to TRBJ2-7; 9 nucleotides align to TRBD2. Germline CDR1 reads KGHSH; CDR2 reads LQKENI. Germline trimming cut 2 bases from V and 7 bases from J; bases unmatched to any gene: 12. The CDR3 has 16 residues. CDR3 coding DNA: TGTGCCAGCTCACCAAGTACCGGGACTAGCCGGGCTGAGCAGTACTTC. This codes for CASSPSTGTSRAEQYF.

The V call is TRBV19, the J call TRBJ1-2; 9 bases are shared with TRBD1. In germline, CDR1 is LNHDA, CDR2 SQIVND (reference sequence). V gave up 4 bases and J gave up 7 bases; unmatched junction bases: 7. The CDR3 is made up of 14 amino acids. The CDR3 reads CASSSGTGITGYTF. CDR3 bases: TGTGCCAGTAGTAGCGGGACAGGGATTACTGGCTACACCTTC.

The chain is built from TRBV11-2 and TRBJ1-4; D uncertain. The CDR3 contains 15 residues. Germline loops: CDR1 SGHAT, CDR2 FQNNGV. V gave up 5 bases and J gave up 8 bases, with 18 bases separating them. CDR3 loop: CASSPRGGLEEKLFF. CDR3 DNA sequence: TGTGCCAGCAGCCCTCGGGGTGGGCTCGAGGAAAAACTGTTTTTT. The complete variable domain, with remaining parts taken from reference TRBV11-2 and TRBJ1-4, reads EAGVAQSPRYKIIEKRQSVAFWCNPISGHATLYWYQQILGQGPKLLIQFQNNGVVDDSQLPKDRFSAERLKGVDSTLKIQPAKLEDSAVYLCASSPRGGLEEKLFFGSGTQLSVL.

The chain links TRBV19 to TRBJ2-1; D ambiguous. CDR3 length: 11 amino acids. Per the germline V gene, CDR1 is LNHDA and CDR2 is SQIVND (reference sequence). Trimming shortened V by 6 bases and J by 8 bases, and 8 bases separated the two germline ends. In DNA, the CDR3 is TGTGCCAGTAGAATCGGGTATGAGCAGTTCTTC. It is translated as CASRIGYEQFF.

This CDR3 is CASRTGTGIVYEQYF. CDR3 nucleotide sequence: TGTGCCAGCAGAACCGGGACAGGGATTGTCTACGAGCAGTACTTC. The rearrangement links TRBV6-5 to TRBJ2-7; the match to TRBD1 covers 9 bases. There are 15 residues in the CDR3. The germline V gene encodes CDR1 MNHEY and CDR2 SVGAGI. V lost 6 bases, J lost 3 bases, and 9 bases stayed unmatched.

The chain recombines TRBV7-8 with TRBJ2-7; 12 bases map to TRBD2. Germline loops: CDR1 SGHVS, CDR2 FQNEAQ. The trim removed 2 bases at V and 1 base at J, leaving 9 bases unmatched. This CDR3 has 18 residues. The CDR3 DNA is TGTGCCAGCAGCTTAATTCTGACTAGCGGGAGAGAATCCTACGAGCAGTACTTC. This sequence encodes CASSLILTSGRESYEQYF.

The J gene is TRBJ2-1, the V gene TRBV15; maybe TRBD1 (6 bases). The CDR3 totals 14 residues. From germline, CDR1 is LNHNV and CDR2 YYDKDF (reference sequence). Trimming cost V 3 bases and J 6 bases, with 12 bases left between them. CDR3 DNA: TGTGCCACCAGCAGGTACAGGGTAGGCAATGAGCAGTTCTTC. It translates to CATSRYRVGNEQFF.

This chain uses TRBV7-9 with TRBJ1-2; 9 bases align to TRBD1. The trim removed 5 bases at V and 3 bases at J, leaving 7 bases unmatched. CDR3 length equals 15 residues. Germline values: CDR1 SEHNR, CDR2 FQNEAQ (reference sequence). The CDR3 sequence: CASSGRDRVYYGYTF. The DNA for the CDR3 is TGTGCCAGCAGCGGACGGGACAGGGTTTACTATGGCTACACCTTC.

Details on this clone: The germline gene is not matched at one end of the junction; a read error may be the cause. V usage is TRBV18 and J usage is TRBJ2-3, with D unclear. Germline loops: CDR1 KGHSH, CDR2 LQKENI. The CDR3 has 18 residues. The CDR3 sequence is CASSSPASRLISTDTQYF. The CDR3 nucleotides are TGTGCCAGCTCATCACCGGCGTCGCGACTGATCAGCACAGATACGCAGTATTTT.

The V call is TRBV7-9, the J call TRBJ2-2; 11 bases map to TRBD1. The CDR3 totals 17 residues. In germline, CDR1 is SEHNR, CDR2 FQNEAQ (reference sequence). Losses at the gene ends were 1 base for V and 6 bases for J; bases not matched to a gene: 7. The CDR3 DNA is TGTGCCAGCAGCTTAGTTGGACAGGGGGCGCTTTCCGGGGAGCTGTTTTTT. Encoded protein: CASSLVGQGALSGELFF.

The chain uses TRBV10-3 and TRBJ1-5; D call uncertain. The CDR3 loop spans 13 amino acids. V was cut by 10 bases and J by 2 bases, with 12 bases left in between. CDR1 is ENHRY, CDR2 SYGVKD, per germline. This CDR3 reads CATQWGGNQPQHF. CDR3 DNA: TGTGCCACGCAGTGGGGTGGCAATCAGCCCCAGCATTTT.

CDR3: CASRSTGTSNTEAFF. The CDR3 nucleotides read TGTGCCAGCAGATCGACCGGGACATCGAACACTGAAGCTTTCTTT. The chain links TRBV6-6 to TRBJ1-1; a weak D match, TRBD1 (6 bases). Trimming stripped 6 bases from V and 1 base from J, with 15 bases between. CDR1 MNHNY and CDR2 SVGAGI come from the germline V gene (reference sequence). CDR3 size: 15 residues.